This TCR beta chain was found in a study of T-cell reconstitution after alpha-beta-depleted transplantation in children. General study findings and limits: The study reportedly traced alpha-beta T cells about two months after transplant to several hundred expanded graft clones. T-cell numbers and diversity one year post-transplant derived largely from freshly generated T cells.

Unique molecular identifiers were incorporated when the TCRbeta library was constructed. MiXCR, applied by TCRdb to the PCR reads, yields one record per CDR3 protein. The sample lists 540,000 or so distinct CDR3 sequences; about 21% were seen once. This clonotype was seen more than once but under ten times. Its antigen is not known. Trimming cost V 5 bases and J 2 bases, with 12 bases left between them. Germline CDR1 reads MDHEN; CDR2 reads SYDVKM. This CDR3 is built from 14 residues. This chain links TRBV28 with TRBJ1-2, with a weak D call TRBD1 (6 bases). Sample: PBMCs, mostly from graft donor cells, taken 360 days after TCRalphabeta/CD19-depleted stem cell transplant. The clonotype originates from a boy under two years old who had a stem cell transplant for acute myeloid leukemia, so the T cells may come from the graft donor. The CDR3 reads CASSQVGQNYGYTF. Here the CDR3 DNA reads TGTGCCAGCAGTCAGGTCGGACAGAACTATGGCTACACCTTC.